One T cell receptor beta chain is described in this entry. What it binds is not known. Vbeta (60) and Jbeta (13) primers were used in the PCR. Some clones are missing from TCRdb's copy, which holds only in-frame ones; the method was immunoSEQ multiplex PCR. The sample has roughly 160,000 clones, approximately 77% seen once. This record comes from a study of cytomegalovirus exposure and HLA in healthy donors. Study-wide findings and caveats: V- and J-gene trimming of TCR beta was linked (in a later analysis) to a missense DCLRE1C variant.

What was sequenced was PBMCs. The receptor's source is a young man in good health and CMV-seropositive.

This chain's CDR3 is CASSLQGAVGTEAFF. CDR3 nucleotides: TGTGCCAGCAGCCTCCAGGGGGCGGTTGGGACTGAAGCTTTCTTT. The chain employs TRBV7-3 and TRBJ1-1; 8 nucleotides match TRBD1. The germline gives CDR1 SGHTA, CDR2 FQGTGA. V shed 5 bases, J shed 5 bases, and the junction held 10 bases outside the gene matches. This CDR3 has 15 residues. Based on the CDR3 plus reference TRBV7-3 and TRBJ1-1, the full variable domain is GAGVSQTPSNKVTEKGKYVELRCDPISGHTALYWYRQSLGQGPEFLIYFQGTGAADDSGLPNDRFFAVRPEGSVSTLKIQRTERGDSAVYLCASSLQGAVGTEAFFGQGTRLTVV.